The following is a T cell receptor beta chain sequence with its context. These data belong to a study of blood T cell repertoires in COVID-19. At the level of the study: Collection of acute and convalescent COVID-19 samples took place in the United States, Italy and Spain. T cells, B-cell-depleted T cells, or PBMCs supplied cDNA or gDNA.

The CDR3 is 16 residues long. Germline-derived CDR1 and CDR2 are SEHNR and FQNEAQ (reference sequence). V lost 6 bases and J lost 0, with 17 bases in between. Per the authors' pipeline: Reference gene primers were amplified, and this amplification served to estimate nucleated cell counts. Only in-frame clones appear in the TCRdb table, and some are missing; sequencing was by immunoSEQ multiplex PCR. The DNA gave D and trimming, while V, J and clone size come from that table. Here the sample spans approximately 180,000 clones, around 90% being singletons. The sequence was obtained from a man between 40 and 49 years old with active or convalescent COVID-19. The rearrangement uses TRBV7-9 and TRBJ1-2; D is possibly TRBD1 (6 bases). The specimen sequenced was peripheral blood. CDR3 protein: CASRRLGGRTNYGYTF. CDR3 coding DNA: TGTGCCAGCAGGCGATTAGGGGGTCGAACTAACTATGGCTACACCTTC.